This TCR beta chain appears in the sequencing data of a study of cytomegalovirus exposure and HLA in healthy donors. Study-level results: Sequences of the TCR beta chain were said to predict the HLA-A and HLA-B alleles of most subjects accurately.

Details on this clone: Its antigen is currently unknown.

Primers included in the PCR were 60 Vbeta and 13 Jbeta primers. Repertoires were generated with immunoSEQ multiplex PCR, while TCRdb's copy carries only in-frame clones and drops some. The table lists 150,000 to 200,000 clones, around 80% of them singletons, with over 4.5% in the top ten. Sequenced sample: PBMCs. The clonotype originates from a male donor in good health and CMV-seronegative.

The CDR3 DNA reads as TGTGCCAGCAGTTCCCCTGGGCTAGCCAAAAACATTCAGTACTTC. Its protein product is CASSSPGLAKNIQYF. The chain carries TRBV28 and TRBJ2-4; D unresolved. Germline V gene sequence: CDR1 MDHEN, CDR2 SYDVKM. The CDR3 is made up of 15 amino acids. V lost 4 bases and J 0 bases, leaving 10 bases between the germline ends.